The clone carrying this T cell receptor (beta chain) was found a few times. Antigen: not known. These data are taken from a study of cytomegalovirus exposure and HLA in healthy donors. Study context: Genetic ancestry analysis placed 75% to 85% of the roughly 400 donors that were genotyped in the Caucasian-associated cluster.

The PCR ran on 60 Vbeta and 13 Jbeta primers. Some clones are missing from TCRdb's copy, which holds only in-frame ones; the method was immunoSEQ multiplex PCR. The sample has 180,000 or so clones, about 80% seen once. Study outcomes and limitations: Reports showed the classifier diagnosing cytomegalovirus status with high specificity and sensitivity.

Germline lookup yields CDR1 LGHNT and CDR2 FRNRAP. This CDR3 has 14 amino acids. The trim removed 3 bases at V and 2 bases at J, leaving 3 bases unmatched. This sequence originates from a young woman in good health and CMV-seropositive. The rearrangement uses TRBV12-5 and TRBJ2-5, with 7 bases that match TRBD2. Sequenced sample: PBMCs. This chain's CDR3 is CASGLGLVQETQYF. In DNA, the CDR3 is TGTGCTAGTGGTTTAGGACTAGTACAAGAGACCCAGTACTTC.